Listed below are T cell receptor beta chains from one sample, sequenced in a study of shared clonotypes between healthy human individuals. Clones were sequenced by immunoSEQ multiplex PCR, and TCRdb holds only the in-frame ones, with some missing. The sample has approximately 1.5 million clones, about 98.5% seen once. Sequencing was carried out using naive CD4+ T cells sorted from blood. Receptors originate from a young man in good health. Each CDR3 is given with its conserved first and last residue. The D gene is left open where the match is weak. Clone size appears in some rows only: once, few, many, or a class for an expanded clone.

d_gene	j_gene	v_gene	abundance	len	CDR3nt	CDR3aa
NA	TRBJ2-7	TRBV7-9	NA	15	TGTGCCAGCAGCGGAAATAGGGACCCCGTTGACGAGCAGTACTTC	CASSGNRDPVDEQYF
NA	TRBJ1-1	TRBV9	once	14	TGTGCCAGCAGCGTAGATCCAGGGAGGACTGAAGCTTTCTTT	CASSVDPGRTEAFF
TRBD1	TRBJ1-1	TRBV18	NA	14	TGTGCCAGCTCTTCTTCAGGGGGCCTCACTGAAGCTTTCTTT	CASSSSGGLTEAFF
NA	TRBJ1-1	TRBV7-9	NA	13	TGTGCCAGCAGCCAAACAGGGAACACTGAAGCTTTCTTT	CASSQTGNTEAFF
NA	TRBJ2-5	TRBV18	NA	12	TGTGCCAGCTCACCACGCCAAGAGACCCAGTACTTC	CASSPRQETQYF
TRBD1	TRBJ1-2	TRBV19	NA	14	TGTGCCAGTAGTGGAACAGGGGCTGGCTATGGCTACACCTTC	CASSGTGAGYGYTF
NA	TRBJ2-1	TRBV14	NA	15	TGTGCCAGCAGCCAAGATCGCAGCGGATACAATGAGCAGTTCTTC	CASSQDRSGYNEQFF
TRBD1	TRBJ2-5	TRBV7-7	NA	14	TGTGCTAGCAGCTCAGGGACAGCCCAAGAGACCCAGTACTTC	CASSSGTAQETQYF
NA	TRBJ1-1	TRBV10-3	NA	15	TGTGCCATCAGTGAGTCTGGGGGGTTAGGCACTGAAGCTTTCTTT	CAISESGGLGTEAFF
NA	TRBJ2-4	TRBV29-1	NA	13	TGCAGCGTTGCGACAACACCGGGGAACATTCAGTACTTC	CSVATTPGNIQYF
NA	TRBJ2-7	TRBV5-1	NA	14	TGCGCCAGCAGCTCGGACGGAAACTCCTACGAGCAGTACTTC	CASSSDGNSYEQYF
NA	TRBJ1-1	TRBV28	NA	12	TGTGCCAGCAGTTTTTCAGGCACTGAAGCTTTCTTT	CASSFSGTEAFF
TRBD1	TRBJ2-5	TRBV25-1	NA	15	TGTGCCAGTACTTCGACAGGGGGTTCCCAAGAGACCCAGTACTTC	CASTSTGGSQETQYF
NA	TRBJ1-3	TRBV2	NA	13	TGTGCCAGCAGTGGTGACCACGGAAACACCATATATTTT	CASSGDHGNTIYF